A selection of T cell receptor beta chains follows, all from one sample in a study of T-cell memory formation after mild COVID-19. TCRdb ran MiXCR on the 5' RACE reads and lists one entry per CDR3 protein. Among under 110,000 distinct CDR3 sequences listed, 9.5% to 15% were seen once. The sample taken for sequencing was PBMCs or a T cell subset sorted from them (not recorded which). Receptor source: an adult woman who had mild COVID-19 (a few samples of this study predate the infection). Cell type and time point are not known. Each CDR3 is given with its conserved first and last residue. Each record gives: J gene, clone size, V gene, D gene, CDR3 protein, CDR3 DNA. A D gene is named only where the DNA matches it firmly. Clone size, where shown, is once, few, many, or a class for clones that have expanded.

j_gene: TRBJ1-2; abundance: few; v_gene: TRBV7-2; d_gene: TRBD1; CDR3aa: CASSPGQGEGYTF; CDR3nt: TGTGCCAGCAGCCCGGGACAGGGTGAGGGCTACACCTTC
j_gene: TRBJ1-2; abundance: NA; v_gene: TRBV21-1; d_gene: NA; CDR3aa: CASSLQGGYVGYTF; CDR3nt: TGTGCCAGCAGCCTCCAGGGGGGTTATGTTGGCTACACCTTC
j_gene: TRBJ2-1; abundance: few; v_gene: TRBV29-1; d_gene: NA; CDR3aa: CSAPLTGHSYNEQFF; CDR3nt: TGCAGCGCCCCTTTGACCGGTCACTCCTACAATGAGCAGTTCTTC
j_gene: TRBJ1-2; abundance: NA; v_gene: TRBV10-3; d_gene: TRBD1; CDR3aa: CAIGTGERNGYTF; CDR3nt: TGTGCCATCGGGACAGGGGAGAGGAACGGCTACACCTTC
j_gene: TRBJ2-5; abundance: NA; v_gene: TRBV12-3/TRBV12-4; d_gene: NA; CDR3aa: CASSRGLKETQYF; CDR3nt: TGTGCCAGCAGCCGAGGACTCAAAGAGACCCAGTACTTC
j_gene: TRBJ2-1; abundance: NA; v_gene: TRBV20-1; d_gene: NA; CDR3aa: CSARGNPAEQFF; CDR3nt: TGCAGTGCTAGAGGGAACCCCGCGGAGCAGTTCTTC
j_gene: TRBJ2-3; abundance: NA; v_gene: TRBV14; d_gene: NA; CDR3aa: CASSQESSWGSDTQYF; CDR3nt: TGTGCCAGCAGCCAAGAAAGTAGTTGGGGCTCGGATACGCAGTATTTT
j_gene: TRBJ1-1; abundance: few; v_gene: TRBV12-3/TRBV12-4; d_gene: NA; CDR3aa: CASNPGGLNTEAFF; CDR3nt: TGTGCCAGCAATCCCGGGGGACTGAACACTGAAGCTTTCTTT
j_gene: TRBJ2-5; abundance: few; v_gene: TRBV7-9; d_gene: NA; CDR3aa: CASSSRARGQETQYF; CDR3nt: TGTGCCAGCAGCTCCAGGGCCCGCGGACAAGAGACCCAGTACTTC
j_gene: TRBJ2-7; abundance: many; v_gene: TRBV4-3; d_gene: TRBD2; CDR3aa: CASSLGTSDIYEQYF; CDR3nt: TGCGCCAGCAGCCTTGGGACTAGCGATATCTACGAGCAGTACTTC
j_gene: TRBJ2-1; abundance: few; v_gene: TRBV6-5; d_gene: NA; CDR3aa: CASSYGDGIQEQFF; CDR3nt: TGTGCCAGCAGTTATGGCGACGGGATACAAGAGCAGTTCTTC
j_gene: TRBJ2-6; abundance: many; v_gene: TRBV7-9; d_gene: NA; CDR3aa: CASSQRQVLYSGANVLTF; CDR3nt: TGTGCCAGCAGCCAGAGACAGGTCCTCTACTCTGGGGCCAACGTCCTGACTTTC
j_gene: TRBJ1-1; abundance: NA; v_gene: TRBV24-1; d_gene: NA; CDR3aa: CATSGGPSGTEAFF; CDR3nt: TGTGCCACCAGTGGCGGGCCTTCTGGCACTGAAGCTTTCTTT
j_gene: TRBJ1-1; abundance: NA; v_gene: TRBV20-1; d_gene: TRBD1; CDR3aa: CSVRDRANTEAFF; CDR3nt: TGCAGTGTAAGGGACAGGGCGAACACTGAAGCTTTCTTT
j_gene: TRBJ2-7; abundance: few; v_gene: TRBV27; d_gene: NA; CDR3aa: CASSFRNEQYF; CDR3nt: TGTGCCAGCAGTTTTCGCAACGAGCAGTACTTC
j_gene: TRBJ1-5; abundance: NA; v_gene: TRBV30; d_gene: NA; CDR3aa: CAWSPGRQPQHF; CDR3nt: TGTGCCTGGAGTCCAGGCAGGCAGCCCCAGCATTTT
j_gene: TRBJ2-2; abundance: NA; v_gene: TRBV19; d_gene: TRBD2; CDR3aa: CASAEGLAGVAGELFF; CDR3nt: TGTGCCAGTGCCGAGGGACTAGCGGGAGTAGCCGGGGAGCTGTTTTTT
j_gene: TRBJ2-7; abundance: few; v_gene: TRBV19; d_gene: NA; CDR3aa: CASNGRGEQYF; CDR3nt: TGTGCCAGTAACGGAAGGGGGGAGCAGTACTTC
j_gene: TRBJ2-1; abundance: many; v_gene: TRBV24-1; d_gene: TRBD2; CDR3aa: CATSDPGLAGVEQFF; CDR3nt: TGTGCCACCAGTGATCCGGGACTAGCGGGAGTTGAGCAGTTCTTC
j_gene: TRBJ1-5; abundance: NA; v_gene: TRBV11-2; d_gene: NA; CDR3aa: CASSAGLSNQPQHF; CDR3nt: TGTGCCAGCAGCGCGGGTCTTAGCAATCAGCCCCAGCATTTT
j_gene: TRBJ2-7; abundance: NA; v_gene: TRBV7-9; d_gene: TRBD2; CDR3aa: CASSFLAGGGNEQYF; CDR3nt: TGTGCCAGCAGCTTCTTAGCGGGAGGCGGTAACGAGCAGTACTTC
j_gene: TRBJ2-1; abundance: NA; v_gene: TRBV23-1; d_gene: TRBD1; CDR3aa: CASRKTGGEDEQFF; CDR3nt: TGCGCCAGCAGAAAGACAGGGGGCGAGGATGAGCAGTTCTTC
j_gene: TRBJ2-7; abundance: NA; v_gene: TRBV5-1; d_gene: NA; CDR3aa: CASSDRQAYEQYF; CDR3nt: TGCGCCAGCAGCGATAGACAGGCTTACGAGCAGTACTTC
j_gene: TRBJ2-2; abundance: many; v_gene: TRBV7-9; d_gene: NA; CDR3aa: CASSLSTGELFF; CDR3nt: TGTGCCAGCAGCTTGTCTACCGGGGAGCTGTTTTTT
j_gene: TRBJ2-3; abundance: NA; v_gene: TRBV12-3/TRBV12-4; d_gene: NA; CDR3aa: CASKGDTQYF; CDR3nt: TGTGCCAGCAAGGGAGATACGCAGTATTTT
j_gene: TRBJ2-2; abundance: few; v_gene: TRBV4-1; d_gene: TRBD1; CDR3aa: CASSQEGTVGTGELFF; CDR3nt: TGCGCCAGCAGCCAAGAAGGGACAGTTGGAACCGGGGAGCTGTTTTTT
j_gene: TRBJ2-1; abundance: few; v_gene: TRBV6-5; d_gene: TRBD1; CDR3aa: CASKDRGYNEQFF; CDR3nt: TGTGCCAGCAAGGACAGGGGCTACAATGAGCAGTTCTTC
j_gene: TRBJ2-1; abundance: many; v_gene: TRBV3-1; d_gene: NA; CDR3aa: CASSQDPGRGNEQFF; CDR3nt: TGTGCCAGCAGCCAAGATCCGGGGCGGGGCAATGAGCAGTTCTTC
j_gene: TRBJ1-2; abundance: NA; v_gene: TRBV3-1; d_gene: NA; CDR3aa: CASSQDHGVTYGYTF; CDR3nt: TGTGCCAGCAGCCAAGATCACGGCGTTACCTATGGCTACACCTTC
j_gene: TRBJ2-7; abundance: few; v_gene: TRBV4-3; d_gene: NA; CDR3aa: CASSQEFGDAYEQYF; CDR3nt: TGCGCCAGCAGCCAAGAGTTCGGAGACGCGTACGAGCAGTACTTC
j_gene: TRBJ1-1; abundance: few; v_gene: TRBV6-1; d_gene: NA; CDR3aa: CASKISGRGLNTEAFF; CDR3nt: TGTGCCAGCAAGATCAGTGGAAGGGGGTTGAACACTGAAGCTTTCTTT
j_gene: TRBJ1-6; abundance: NA; v_gene: TRBV12-3/TRBV12-4; d_gene: NA; CDR3aa: CASSFGGSPLHF; CDR3nt: TGTGCCAGCAGTTTTGGGGGATCACCCCTCCACTTT
j_gene: TRBJ2-1; abundance: NA; v_gene: TRBV12-3/TRBV12-4; d_gene: NA; CDR3aa: CASSLSRGTPKRDEQFF; CDR3nt: TGTGCCAGCAGTTTATCTAGAGGGACTCCAAAAAGGGATGAGCAGTTCTTC
j_gene: TRBJ2-5; abundance: few; v_gene: TRBV20-1; d_gene: TRBD2; CDR3aa: CSARNVRLAGVSQETQYF; CDR3nt: TGCAGTGCTAGGAATGTTAGACTAGCGGGAGTTAGTCAAGAGACCCAGTACTTC
j_gene: TRBJ1-2; abundance: NA; v_gene: TRBV27; d_gene: NA; CDR3aa: CASRYTGSDYGYTF; CDR3nt: TGTGCCAGCAGGTACACAGGGTCAGACTATGGCTACACCTTC
j_gene: TRBJ1-5; abundance: few; v_gene: TRBV11-2; d_gene: NA; CDR3aa: CASSSRRGGYSNQPQHF; CDR3nt: TGTGCCAGCAGCTCCAGACGGGGGGGCTATAGCAATCAGCCCCAGCATTTT
j_gene: TRBJ2-5; abundance: once; v_gene: TRBV11-2; d_gene: TRBD1; CDR3aa: CASTLTGQGWEQETQYF; CDR3nt: TGTGCCAGCACCTTAACCGGACAGGGGTGGGAACAAGAGACCCAGTACTTC
j_gene: TRBJ2-7; abundance: NA; v_gene: TRBV6-5; d_gene: TRBD1; CDR3aa: CASSYTKAGTAVPYEQYF; CDR3nt: TGTGCCAGCAGTTACACCAAGGCCGGGACAGCTGTTCCCTACGAGCAGTACTTC
j_gene: TRBJ2-1; abundance: many; v_gene: TRBV20-1; d_gene: NA; CDR3aa: CSARDLRGYNEQFF; CDR3nt: TGCAGTGCTAGAGATTTGCGGGGATACAATGAGCAGTTCTTC